This T cell receptor (beta chain) derives from a study of regulatory T cells in long-lasting Graves disease. Time point specified: newly diagnosed GD, antithyroid drugs for less than 3 months. Making the TCR library involved RNA that had been extracted from PBMCs. iRepertoire HTBI primers and Arm-PCR of CDR3 regions built TCR beta libraries. TCRdb re-derived calls from the multiplex PCR reads in MiXCR, one entry per CDR3 protein. The data show about 540,000 distinct CDR3 sequences, roughly 13% seen once. This clonotype occurred many times. Germline trimming cut 3 bases from V and 7 bases from J; bases unmatched to any gene: 4. Germline CDR1 and CDR2: SGHVS and FQNEAQ. The CDR3 loop spans 13 amino acids. The data were also submitted as part of a second study, on T cells in Graves' hyperthyroidism and ophthalmopathy. That publication notes: Clinical symptoms, serum thyroxine and TRAb, thyroid ultrasound and orbital computed tomography were used for the diagnoses. Most thyroid clonotypes with frequency above 0.001 were detected in blood. A model built on 13 V-J features separated ophthalmopathy from stable hyperthyroidism.

The clonotype originates from a man under 40 with Graves disease. Here the sequenced sample was peripheral blood mononuclear cells (PBMCs), taken at new diagnosis, from a patient treated with antithyroid drugs. This sequence joins TRBV7-8 and TRBJ2-5, with TRBD2 identical over 8 bases. The CDR3 region has the DNA TGTGCCAGCAGCTTGGGACGGGAGGGGACCCAGTACTTC. It translates to CASSLGREGTQYF.